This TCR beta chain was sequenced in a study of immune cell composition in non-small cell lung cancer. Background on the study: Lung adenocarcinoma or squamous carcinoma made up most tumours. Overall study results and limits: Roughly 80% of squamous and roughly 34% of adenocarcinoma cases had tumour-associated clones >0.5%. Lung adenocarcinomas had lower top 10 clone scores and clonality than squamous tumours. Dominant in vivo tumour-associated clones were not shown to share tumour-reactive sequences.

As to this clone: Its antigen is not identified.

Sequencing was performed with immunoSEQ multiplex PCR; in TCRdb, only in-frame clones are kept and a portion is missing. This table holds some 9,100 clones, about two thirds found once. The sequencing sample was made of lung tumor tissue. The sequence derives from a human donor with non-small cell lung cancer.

Written as DNA, the CDR3 is TGTGCCAGCAGACTAGTCCGGAACACTGAAGCTTTCTTT. This gives the protein CASRLVRNTEAFF. The rearrangement links TRBV6-6 to TRBJ1-1, with no clear D. The V gene lost 6 bases and the J gene lost 1 base, with 9 bases spanning the gap. There are 13 residues in the CDR3. Germline V lookup: CDR1 MNHNY, CDR2 SVGAGI (reference sequence).